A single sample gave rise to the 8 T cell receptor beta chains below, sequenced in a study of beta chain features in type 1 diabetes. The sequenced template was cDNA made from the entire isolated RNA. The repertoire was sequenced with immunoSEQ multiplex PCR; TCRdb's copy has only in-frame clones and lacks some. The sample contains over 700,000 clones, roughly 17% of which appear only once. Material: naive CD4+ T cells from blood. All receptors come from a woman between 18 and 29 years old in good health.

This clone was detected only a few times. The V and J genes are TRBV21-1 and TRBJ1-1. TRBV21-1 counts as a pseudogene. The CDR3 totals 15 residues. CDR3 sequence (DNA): TGTGCCAGCATCATCACCACCGGACGGGGCACTGAAGCTTTCTTT. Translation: CASIITTGRGTEAFF.

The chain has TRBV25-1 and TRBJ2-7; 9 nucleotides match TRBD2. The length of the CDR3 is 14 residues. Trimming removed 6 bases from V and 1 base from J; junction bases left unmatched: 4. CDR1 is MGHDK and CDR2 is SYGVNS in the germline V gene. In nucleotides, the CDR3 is TGTGCCAGCAGGTCGACTAGCGGTTCCTACGAGCAGTACTTC. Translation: CASRSTSGSYEQYF.

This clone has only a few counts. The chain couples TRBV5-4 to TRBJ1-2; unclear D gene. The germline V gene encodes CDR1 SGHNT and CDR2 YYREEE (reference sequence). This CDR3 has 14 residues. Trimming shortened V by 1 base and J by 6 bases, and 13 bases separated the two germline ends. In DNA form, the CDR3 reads TGTGCCAGCAGCTTGTTTGGGCCCGCGGATGGCTACACCTTC. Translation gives CASSLFGPADGYTF.

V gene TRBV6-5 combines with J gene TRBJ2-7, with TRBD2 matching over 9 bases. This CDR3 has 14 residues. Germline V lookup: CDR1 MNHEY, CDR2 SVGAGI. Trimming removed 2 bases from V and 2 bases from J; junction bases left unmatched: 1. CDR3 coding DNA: TGTGCCAGCAGTTACCTAGCGGGAACCTACGAGCAGTACTTC. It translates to CASSYLAGTYEQYF.

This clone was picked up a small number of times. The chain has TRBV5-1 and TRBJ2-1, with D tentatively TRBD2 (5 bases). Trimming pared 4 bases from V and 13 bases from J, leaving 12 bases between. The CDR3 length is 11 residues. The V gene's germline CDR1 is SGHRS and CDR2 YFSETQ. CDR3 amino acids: CASSVDFEQFF. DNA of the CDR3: TGCGCCAGCAGCGTGGACTTTGAACAGTTCTTC.

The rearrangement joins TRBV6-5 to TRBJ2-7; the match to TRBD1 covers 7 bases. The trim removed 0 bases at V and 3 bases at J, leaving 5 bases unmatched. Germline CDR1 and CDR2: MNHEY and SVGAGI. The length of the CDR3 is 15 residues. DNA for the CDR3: TGTGCCAGCAGTTACTCAACAGGGGCGTACTACGAGCAGTACTTC. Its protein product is CASSYSTGAYYEQYF.

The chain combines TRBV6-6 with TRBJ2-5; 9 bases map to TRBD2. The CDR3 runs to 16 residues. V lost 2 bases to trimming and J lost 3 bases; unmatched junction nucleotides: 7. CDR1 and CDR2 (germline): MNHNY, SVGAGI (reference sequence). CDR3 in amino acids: CASSYRAGGQKETQYF. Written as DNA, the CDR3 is TGTGCCAGCAGTTACCGGGCGGGAGGGCAGAAAGAGACCCAGTACTTC.

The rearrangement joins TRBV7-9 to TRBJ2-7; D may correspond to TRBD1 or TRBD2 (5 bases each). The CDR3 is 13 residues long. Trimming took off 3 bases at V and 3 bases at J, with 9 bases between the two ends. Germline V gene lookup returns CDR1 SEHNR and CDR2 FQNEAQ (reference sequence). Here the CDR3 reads CASSFRGLYEQYF. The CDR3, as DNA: TGTGCCAGCAGCTTCCGGGGCCTCTACGAGCAGTACTTC.